This TCR beta chain was profiled in a study of T cell responses to AZD1222 COVID-19 vaccine. Findings and caveats of the study: Only five to seven AZD1222 recipients tested seropositive at baseline. White British people made up most donors, females outnumbered males, and clonal diversity was possibly underestimated. Sampling that yielded the repertoires occurred only after the peak T cell response.

Produced via immunoSEQ multiplex PCR; TCRdb's table is partial and in-frame only. The repertoire holds some 86,000 clones, with about 90% as singletons. A remark on this clone: Its matching antigen is unknown.

The receptor was isolated from an adult in good health. The sequences come from peripheral blood, collected on day 0 of AZD1222 vaccination.

The CDR3 here is CASSLLGIAGGTDTQYF. The CDR3 DNA is TGCGCCAGCAGCTTGTTAGGAATAGCCGGCGGCACAGATACGCAGTATTTT. The chain uses TRBV5-1 and TRBJ2-3; D ambiguous. V was pared by 1 base and J by 1 base, with 16 bases between. Germline V lookup: CDR1 SGHRS, CDR2 YFSETQ. The CDR3 length is 17 residues.